This T cell receptor beta chain was obtained from a study of Ad26.COV2.S vaccination and SARS-CoV-2 variants. Study-wide background: Recipients of Ad26.COV2.S got it intramuscularly, once or twice 56 days apart. Broader study findings: With respect to non-spike TCR breadth, vaccine and placebo recipients were similar.

About this clone itself: Its antigen is still unknown.

As for treatment: approximately 18 received Ad26.COV2.S at low or high dose, single or two shots; about 5 received placebo; per-sample allocation not given. Collection of the samples took place on day 63 after the first injection of vaccine or placebo. Sequenced by immunoSEQ multiplex PCR; TCRdb stores in-frame clones only, minus some. The sample records some 330,000 clones, 85% to 90% being singletons. Trimming took off 1 base at V and 10 bases at J, with 11 bases between the two ends. The CDR3 length is 13 residues. Looked up from germline, CDR1 is SGHTA and CDR2 is FQGNSA. This TCR derives from a person aged 18-65 years who received the Ad26.COV2.S COVID-19 vaccine or a placebo. V gene TRBV7-2 combines with J gene TRBJ1-5; D uncertain. The sample was peripheral blood, taken in a trial of Ad26.COV2.S vaccine versus placebo. CDR3: CASSLGHGVPQHF. As DNA, the CDR3 is TGTGCCAGCAGCTTAGGCCATGGAGTACCCCAGCATTTT.